The present T cell receptor beta chain was sequenced within a study of coeliac disease. Clones were sequenced by immunoSEQ multiplex PCR, and TCRdb holds only the in-frame ones, with some missing. The repertoire holds fewer than 5,500 clones, roughly 50% seen once, with 6.5% in the top ten. As for this clone: Its specificity is not known.

Cells were frozen in aliquots of about 500,000, and one aliquot per fraction was sequenced. V lost 3 bases to trimming and J lost 3 bases, with 13 bases between them. The CDR3 is made up of 15 amino acids. Germline V gene sequence: CDR1 MNHEY, CDR2 SMNVEV (reference sequence). Points from the study as a whole: Cross-contamination between intraepithelial and lamina propria cells was possible. According to the authors, this method cannot detect gliadin-specific T cells in an unbiased way.

This chain joins TRBV27 and TRBJ2-3, with D possibly matching TRBD2 (7 bases). The sample was intraepithelial lymphocytes from the gut. This receptor was taken from a woman aged 25 to 45 with active celiac disease. CDR3 in amino acids: CASSFRGRGTDTQYF. In DNA, the CDR3 is TGTGCCAGCAGTTTTCGGGGGCGGGGGACAGATACGCAGTATTTT.